Listed below are T cell receptor beta chains from one sample, sequenced in a study of T cell repertoires in cytomegalovirus infection. MiXCR, applied by TCRdb to the reads, yields one record per CDR3 protein. The data show 250,000 or so distinct CDR3 sequences, with 15% to 20% seen just once and around 43% held by the top ten. Input material: CD8+ T cells from PBMCs. The receptors come from a human donor in good health (CMV status not recorded). Some clones in this sample may be carry-over from other donors' samples. CDR3s include the opening cysteine and the closing phenylalanine or tryptophan. D genes are given only for firm matches. Some rows have no size entry. The others give once, few or many, or a class for an expanded clone.

CASSQNPPDTQYF	TGTGCCAGCAGTCAAAACCCTCCGGATACGCAGTATTTT	many	TRBV7-9	NA	TRBJ2-3
CASTVTSGANNEQFF	TGTGCCAGTACCGTGACTAGCGGGGCCAACAATGAGCAGTTCTTC	few	TRBV19	TRBD2	TRBJ2-1
CASSLGVHNEQFF	TGTGCCAGCAGCTTAGGAGTTCACAATGAGCAGTTCTTC	many	TRBV7-8	NA	TRBJ2-1
CASSLSETGFGYTF	TGTGCCAGCAGCTTATCGGAGACAGGGTTTGGCTACACCTTC	NA	TRBV11-2	TRBD1	TRBJ1-2
CASSWGLAGPQFF	TGTGCCAGCAGCTGGGGACTAGCGGGACCGCAGTTCTTC	few	TRBV27	TRBD2	TRBJ2-1
CASSEALAATTKNIQYF	TGTGCCAGCAGTGAAGCGCTGGCAGCCACGACCAAAAACATTCAGTACTTC	NA	TRBV6-1	NA	TRBJ2-4
CASSPAWGQGTDYGYTF	TGTGCCAGCAGCCCGGCATGGGGGCAGGGAACGGACTATGGCTACACCTTC	NA	TRBV9	NA	TRBJ1-2
CASSAGQGYGYEQYF	TGTGCCAGCAGCGCTGGACAGGGTTATGGCTACGAGCAGTACTTC	many	TRBV7-6	TRBD1	TRBJ2-7
CASSFGLEQFF	TGTGCCAGCAGCTTTGGACTGGAGCAGTTCTTC	many	TRBV7-2	NA	TRBJ2-1
CASSHRTLNQPQHF	TGTGCCAGCAGCCACCGGACACTCAATCAGCCCCAGCATTTT	few	TRBV5-6	NA	TRBJ1-5
CASSELGQGPNQPQHF	TGTGCCAGCAGTGAACTTGGACAGGGACCCAATCAGCCCCAGCATTTT	many	TRBV6-1	TRBD1	TRBJ1-5
CASSPQVREIDEQYF	TGTGCCAGCAGCCCACAGGTCAGGGAAATCGACGAGCAGTACTTC	many	TRBV7-8	NA	TRBJ2-7
CSAKTGMIRDEQFF	TGCAGTGCGAAGACAGGGATGATTAGAGATGAGCAGTTCTTC	few	TRBV20-1	TRBD1	TRBJ2-1
CASSQAAGGLGEQYF	TGTGCCAGCAGCCAAGCGGCGGGGGGCCTGGGCGAGCAGTACTTC	NA	TRBV14	TRBD2	TRBJ2-7
CASSLESVYEQYF	TGTGCCAGCAGCTTAGAATCAGTATACGAGCAGTACTTC	many	TRBV7-9	NA	TRBJ2-7
CASLGGTYEQYF	TGTGCCAGCCTCGGGGGAACCTACGAGCAGTACTTC	few	TRBV6-2/TRBV6-3	NA	TRBJ2-7
CASSLPQGANTEAFF	TGTGCCAGCAGCCTACCACAGGGGGCAAACACTGAAGCTTTCTTT	NA	TRBV7-6	TRBD1	TRBJ1-1
CASSYSGSYEQYF	TGTGCCAGCAGCTATAGCGGATCCTACGAGCAGTACTTC	many	TRBV7-2	NA	TRBJ2-7
CASSKTDNEQFF	TGTGCCAGCAGTAAGACAGACAATGAGCAGTTCTTC	few	TRBV6-6	NA	TRBJ2-1
CSARPKGQLAKNIQYF	TGCAGTGCTAGACCCAAAGGACAGCTAGCCAAAAACATTCAGTACTTC	few	TRBV20-1	NA	TRBJ2-4
CASSLAPTSNYGYTF	TGTGCCAGCAGCTTAGCGCCCACGAGCAACTATGGCTACACCTTC	many	TRBV7-8	NA	TRBJ1-2
CASGGQGNMNTEAFF	TGTGCCAGCGGGGGACAGGGAAACATGAACACTGAAGCTTTCTTT	NA	TRBV5-4	TRBD1	TRBJ1-1
CASSLAGDQPQHF	TGTGCCAGCAGCTTAGCAGGGGACCAGCCCCAGCATTTT	NA	TRBV11-2	NA	TRBJ1-5
CSVAGGEGGYEQYF	TGCAGCGTGGCAGGGGGAGAGGGGGGCTACGAGCAGTACTTC	NA	TRBV29-1	NA	TRBJ2-7
CASSRQAGNTIYF	TGTGCCAGCAGTCGACAGGCTGGAAACACCATATATTTT	few	TRBV6-2/TRBV6-3	NA	TRBJ1-3
CAIGTGEGWTEAFF	TGTGCCATCGGGACAGGGGAAGGGTGGACTGAAGCTTTCTTT	few	TRBV10-3	TRBD1	TRBJ1-1
CASSQGDGVNYGYTF	TGTGCCAGCAGCCAAGGGGACGGAGTAAACTATGGCTACACCTTC	NA	TRBV3-1	NA	TRBJ1-2
CASSLYDRGSTDTQYF	TGCGCCAGCAGCTTGTATGACCGGGGGAGCACAGATACGCAGTATTTT	NA	TRBV5-1	NA	TRBJ2-3
CASSVATGWDTEAFF	TGTGCCAGCAGTGTTGCGACAGGGTGGGACACTGAAGCTTTCTTT	NA	TRBV27	TRBD1	TRBJ1-1
CASSRDRGENIQYF	TGTGCCAGCAGTAGGGACAGGGGCGAAAACATTCAGTACTTC	few	TRBV2	TRBD1	TRBJ2-4
CASSQDRTGVSYEQYF	TGTGCCAGCAGCCAAGATCGGACAGGGGTTTCCTACGAGCAGTACTTC	many	TRBV3-1	TRBD1	TRBJ2-7
CASSLVQGGGELFF	TGTGCCAGCAGCTTAGTACAGGGCGGCGGGGAGCTGTTTTTT	many	TRBV7-6	NA	TRBJ2-2
CASSKALTNEKLFF	TGTGCCAGCTCTAAGGCTCTTACTAATGAAAAACTGTTTTTT	few	TRBV2	NA	TRBJ1-4
CSVEVRAPDTQYF	TGCAGCGTTGAAGTCAGGGCCCCAGATACGCAGTATTTT	NA	TRBV29-1	NA	TRBJ2-3
CASSYIPRVELFF	TGTGCCAGCAGTTATATCCCCCGAGTGGAGCTGTTTTTT	few	TRBV6-2/TRBV6-3	NA	TRBJ2-2
CASTPTETYEQYF	TGTGCCAGCACCCCGACGGAGACCTACGAGCAGTACTTC	NA	TRBV6-6	NA	TRBJ2-7
CASSLPGSTSPLHF	TGTGCCAGCAGTTTACCAGGCTCAACTTCACCCCTCCACTTT	many	TRBV28	NA	TRBJ1-6
CASSLWGTYNEQFF	TGTGCCAGCAGTTTGTGGGGCACCTACAATGAGCAGTTCTTC	many	TRBV28	NA	TRBJ2-1
CASSLMGETNEQFF	TGTGCCAGCAGTTTAATGGGAGAAACCAATGAGCAGTTCTTC	few	TRBV28	NA	TRBJ2-1
CASSLSTGEVYYEQYF	TGTGCCAGCAGTTTATCGACAGGGGAGGTTTACTACGAGCAGTACTTC	few	TRBV28	TRBD1	TRBJ2-7
CASSFWTSGGEETQYF	TGTGCCAGCAGCTTCTGGACTAGCGGGGGGGAAGAGACCCAGTACTTC	few	TRBV7-2	TRBD2	TRBJ2-5
CASSLSGTGINSPLHF	TGCGCCAGCAGCCTCTCCGGGACAGGAATCAATTCACCCCTCCACTTT	NA	TRBV5-1	TRBD1	TRBJ1-6
CASSLDLGDYGYTF	TGCGCCAGCAGCTTGGATTTAGGGGACTATGGCTACACCTTC	few	TRBV5-1	NA	TRBJ1-2
CSARKGQRDAYNEQFF	TGCAGTGCTAGAAAGGGACAGAGGGATGCATACAATGAGCAGTTCTTC	few	TRBV20-1	TRBD1	TRBJ2-1
CASSPGNEQYF	TGTGCCAGCAGCCCCGGGAACGAGCAGTACTTC	many	TRBV5-5	NA	TRBJ2-7
CASSLTSGTPSYEQYF	TGCGCCAGCAGCTTAACTTCCGGGACTCCCTCGTACGAGCAGTACTTC	NA	TRBV5-1	NA	TRBJ2-7
CASSLTSGGDNEQFF	TGTGCCAGCAGTCTAACTAGCGGGGGAGACAATGAGCAGTTCTTC	many	TRBV6-2/TRBV6-3	TRBD2	TRBJ2-1
CASSPDYRTNTGELFF	TGTGCCAGCAGTCCGGATTACAGGACGAACACCGGGGAGCTGTTTTTT	many	TRBV12-3/TRBV12-4	NA	TRBJ2-2
CASSQNQGARSYEQYF	TGTGCCAGCAGCCAGAACCAGGGGGCCAGGTCGTACGAGCAGTACTTC	few	TRBV14	TRBD1	TRBJ2-7
CSAEFKGARTEAFF	TGCAGTGCGGAATTTAAGGGGGCTCGTACTGAAGCTTTCTTT	NA	TRBV20-1	TRBD1	TRBJ1-1
CASSLGLTKTGPTGELFF	TGTGCCAGCAGTTTAGGTCTAACTAAAACGGGTCCCACCGGGGAGCTGTTTTTT	NA	TRBV28	NA	TRBJ2-2
CASSLKGAWKETQYF	TGTGCCAGCAGCTTAAAGGGGGCCTGGAAAGAGACCCAGTACTTC	NA	TRBV13	TRBD1	TRBJ2-5
CSVAGGRSTDTQYF	TGCAGCGTCGCCGGGGGCCGGAGCACAGATACGCAGTATTTT	few	TRBV29-1	NA	TRBJ2-3
CASSLGGETDTQYF	TGTGCCAGCAGCTTAGGGGGGGAAACAGATACGCAGTATTTT	NA	TRBV11-3	NA	TRBJ2-3
CASVRQDTQYF	TGTGCCAGCGTAAGACAAGATACGCAGTATTTT	few	TRBV6-5	NA	TRBJ2-3
CSVVKGAIGYTF	TGCAGCGTTGTGAAGGGGGCGATCGGCTACACCTTC	few	TRBV29-1	TRBD1	TRBJ1-2
CASAAGPYEQYF	TGTGCCAGCGCAGCGGGCCCCTACGAGCAGTACTTC	many	TRBV12-3/TRBV12-4	NA	TRBJ2-7
CASSLDSALCF	TGTGCCAGCAGCTTAGATTCTGCCCTGTGCTTC	few	TRBV11-2	NA	TRBJ2-7